These T cell receptor beta chains were read from a single sample in a study of shared clonotypes between healthy human individuals. Only in-frame clones appear in the TCRdb table, and some are missing; sequencing was by immunoSEQ multiplex PCR. The data show around 2,000,000 clones, roughly 94% seen once. Specimen: naive CD8+ T cells sorted from blood. These receptors all stem from a man younger than 35 in good health. Both conserved end residues are part of each CDR3. The D gene is left open where the match is weak. Rows give clone size only sometimes, using once, few, many, or a class for an expanded clone.

V gene	CDR3 length	clone size	D gene	J gene	CDR3 DNA	CDR3 protein
TRBV6-6	15	NA	NA	TRBJ2-5	TGTGCCAGCAGTTACAGGGCAGGCTCTGCGGAGACCCAGTACTTC	CASSYRAGSAETQYF
TRBV7-9	14	NA	TRBD1	TRBJ1-2	TGTGCCAGCAGCTTCCGGGACAGGGAAGGAGGCTACACCTTC	CASSFRDREGGYTF
TRBV5-1	12	NA	NA	TRBJ2-2	TGCGCCAGCAGCTGGGGAACCGGGGAGCTGTTTTTT	CASSWGTGELFF
TRBV16	18	NA	TRBD1	TRBJ1-5	TGTGCCAGCAGCCAAAAAGACAGGGCGAGGGTAGGCAATCAGCCCCAGCATTTT	CASSQKDRARVGNQPQHF
TRBV6-5	16	NA	NA	TRBJ2-2	TGTGCCAGCAGTTACTCGACCCAGGGTCGAACCGGGGAGCTGTTTTTT	CASSYSTQGRTGELFF
TRBV28	13	NA	NA	TRBJ1-2	TGTGCCAGCAGAGCTACAGGGTATGAAGGCTACACCTTC	CASRATGYEGYTF
TRBV21-1	14	NA	NA	TRBJ2-7	TGTGCCAGCTCCATAGCGGGAGGGACCTACGAGCAGTACTTC	CASSIAGGTYEQYF
TRBV27	14	NA	NA	TRBJ2-5	TGTGCCAGCAGTTGGTTTCCGGGAGAAGAGACCCAGTACTTC	CASSWFPGEETQYF
TRBV19	14	NA	NA	TRBJ1-1	TGTGCCAGTAGTATAGATTTGGAAGCGAATGAAGCTTTCTTT	CASSIDLEANEAFF
TRBV7-6	15	NA	NA	TRBJ2-3	TGTGCCAGCAGCGCCACGGGGGCTAGCACAGATACGCAGTATTTT	CASSATGASTDTQYF
TRBV6-5	13	NA	NA	TRBJ2-7	TGTGCCAGCAGTTACGGGGAGTCCTACGAGCAGTACTTC	CASSYGESYEQYF
TRBV5-1	16	NA	TRBD1	TRBJ2-3	TGCGCCAGCAGCTTGACAGGACAGGGACCTCTTGATACGCAGTATTTT	CASSLTGQGPLDTQYF
TRBV4-1	13	NA	NA	TRBJ1-2	TGCGCCAGCAGCCCGAAGGGAGGCTATGGCTACACCTTC	CASSPKGGYGYTF
TRBV19	14	NA	TRBD1	TRBJ1-2	TGTGCCAGTAGTATGTCAGAGGGGGCGGATGGCTACACCTTC	CASSMSEGADGYTF
TRBV2	10	NA	NA	TRBJ1-1	TGTGCCAGCATGGGAGTTGAAGCTTTCTTT	CASMGVEAFF
TRBV7-2	15	once	NA	TRBJ1-1	TGTGCCAGCAGCTTGATCGGGGAATGGAACACTGAAGCTTTCTTT	CASSLIGEWNTEAFF
TRBV9	14	NA	NA	TRBJ2-2	TGTGCCAGCAGCGTACAGGGGAGCACCGGGGAGCTGTTTTTT	CASSVQGSTGELFF
TRBV6-5	15	NA	NA	TRBJ2-2	TGTGCCAGCAGTCCAGTGACGGCGAACACCGGGGAGCTGTTTTTT	CASSPVTANTGELFF
TRBV6-5	14	NA	NA	TRBJ2-7	TGTGCCAGCAGTTACTCGCAGGGATCCTACGAGCAGTACTTC	CASSYSQGSYEQYF
TRBV7-9	15	NA	NA	TRBJ1-6	TGTGCCAGCAGCTTAGCGCGGGATTACAATTCACCCCTCCACTTT	CASSLARDYNSPLHF
TRBV27	16	NA	TRBD1	TRBJ1-6	TGTGCCAGCAGTTTGGGGGTCGGGACAGGTCATTCACCCCTCCACTTT	CASSLGVGTGHSPLHF
TRBV19	14	NA	TRBD1	TRBJ2-7	TGTGCCAGTAGTAACGACAGGGATTCCTACGAGCAGTACTTC	CASSNDRDSYEQYF
TRBV27	13	NA	NA	TRBJ1-2	TGTGCCAGCAGTTTTCAACCGGACTATGGCTACACCTTC	CASSFQPDYGYTF
TRBV19	16	few	NA	TRBJ2-2	TGTGCCAGTAGTGCCCCTTCGGGGGTCCTAACCGGGGAGCTGTTTTTT	CASSAPSGVLTGELFF
TRBV5-6	15	NA	NA	TRBJ2-7	TGTGCCAGCACCGCGGGTGGGGGGTCCGTCTACGAGCAGTACTTC	CASTAGGGSVYEQYF
TRBV19	14	NA	NA	TRBJ1-1	TGTGCCAGTAGTACCCGGGCAGAAATCACTGAAGCTTTCTTT	CASSTRAEITEAFF
TRBV19	14	NA	NA	TRBJ1-2	TGTGCCAGTAGCCTACTCCAGGAAGCCTATGGCTACACCTTC	CASSLLQEAYGYTF
TRBV10-2	14	NA	TRBD2	TRBJ2-4	TGCGCCAGCAGTGAGGCTAGCGGGAGGAACATTCAGTACTTC	CASSEASGRNIQYF
TRBV6-1	16	NA	NA	TRBJ2-1	TGTGCCAGCAGTGAAGTCAGGCAGGTGAGGTACAATGAGCAGTTCTTC	CASSEVRQVRYNEQFF
TRBV30	12	once	NA	TRBJ1-2	TGTGCCTGGAGTGAGATAGGGGCCGGCTACACCTTC	CAWSEIGAGYTF
TRBV30	17	NA	NA	TRBJ1-3	TGTGCCGGAATGGGCCCTGTTCCTGAGGGGTTAGCAAACACCATATATTTT	CAGMGPVPEGLANTIYF
TRBV5-6	14	NA	NA	TRBJ2-2	TGTGCCAGCAGCTTCAAGGGGGGCGGCGGGGAGCTGTTTTTT	CASSFKGGGGELFF
TRBV6-1	12	NA	NA	TRBJ2-2	TGTGCCAGCAGTTGGGACGGCGGGGAGCTGTTTTTT	CASSWDGGELFF
TRBV27	15	NA	NA	TRBJ1-1	TGTGCCAGCAGTTTATTTTGGCAGGGAGGGACTGAAGCTTTCTTT	CASSLFWQGGTEAFF
TRBV5-6	13	NA	NA	TRBJ2-5	TGTGCCAGCAGCTTGGAGTTAATTGAGACCCAGTACTTC	CASSLELIETQYF
TRBV18	16	NA	NA	TRBJ1-1	TGTGCCAGCTCACCGGCCAGGGGTGGGGTGAACACTGAAGCTTTCTTT	CASSPARGGVNTEAFF
TRBV13	14	NA	TRBD2	TRBJ2-7	TGTGCCAGCAGCCCATCTAGCGGTGGTTACGAGCAGTACTTC	CASSPSSGGYEQYF
TRBV29-1	16	NA	TRBD2	TRBJ2-1	TGCAGCGTTGACCTCCTTGGCGGGAGTGGGCTACAATGGCAGTTCTTC	CSVDLLGGSGLQWQFF
TRBV7-9	14	few	TRBD1	TRBJ2-7	TGTGCCAGCAGTCTGATGACAGGGGGCTACGAGCAGTACTTC	CASSLMTGGYEQYF
TRBV5-6	16	NA	NA	TRBJ2-1	TGTGCCAGCCTCCTCGGGGGAGAAGGAGCCTACAATGAGCAGTTCTTC	CASLLGGEGAYNEQFF
TRBV7-9	12	NA	NA	TRBJ1-1	TGTGCCAGCAGCTCGGGGCTAACTGAAGCTTTCTTT	CASSSGLTEAFF
TRBV19	13	NA	NA	TRBJ1-2	TGTGCCAGTAGTATGGGGCTTAACTATGGCTACACCTTC	CASSMGLNYGYTF
TRBV4-1	17	NA	TRBD1	TRBJ1-2	TGCGCCAGCAGCACTCGGGACAGGGGGCTCGGGGACTATGGCTACACCTTC	CASSTRDRGLGDYGYTF
TRBV2	15	NA	NA	TRBJ1-3	TGTGCCAGCAACGCCCAACGCAGCTCTGGAAACACCATATATTTT	CASNAQRSSGNTIYF
TRBV6-5	15	NA	TRBD1	TRBJ2-1	TGTGCCAGCAGTTTATCAGGACAGGGTTTTGGTGAGCAGTTCTTC	CASSLSGQGFGEQFF
TRBV7-9	19	NA	TRBD1	TRBJ1-1	TGTGCCAGCAGCCGCCGGGACAGGATTGACATATATTTGAACACTGAAGCTTTCTTT	CASSRRDRIDIYLNTEAFF
TRBV5-1	14	NA	NA	TRBJ2-7	TGCGCCAGCCGTCCGACAGGATGGGGAAACGAGCAGTACTTC	CASRPTGWGNEQYF
TRBV4-3	19	NA	NA	TRBJ2-1	TGCGCCAGCAGCCAAGATGGAGGTGCCGAGGTGGGCTCCTACAATGAGCAGTTCTTC	CASSQDGGAEVGSYNEQFF
TRBV7-6	14	NA	NA	TRBJ2-4	TGTGCCAGCAGCTTAGGAGGAGCCAAAAACATTCAGTACTTC	CASSLGGAKNIQYF
TRBV5-6	11	NA	NA	TRBJ2-7	TGTGCCAGCAGCTTGGGGGCAGTTCAGTACTTC	CASSLGAVQYF
TRBV5-8	17	NA	NA	TRBJ1-6	TGTGCCAGCAGCGCAAGTTCCGGGACGGTCGGCAATTCACCCCTCCACTTT	CASSASSGTVGNSPLHF
TRBV9	15	once	NA	TRBJ2-1	TGTGCCAGCAGCGTAGGGGGTAGCGCAGGCAATGAGCAGTTCTTC	CASSVGGSAGNEQFF
TRBV7-8	14	NA	NA	TRBJ1-1	TGTGCCAGCAGCTTACTCGTCGGCAGCACTGAAGCTTTCTTT	CASSLLVGSTEAFF
TRBV7-9	13	NA	NA	TRBJ2-5	TGTGCCAGCAGTTTTAGCAGTGGGGAGACCCAGTACTTC	CASSFSSGETQYF
TRBV5-4	14	NA	NA	TRBJ2-3	TGTGCCAGCAGCTTGGGGGGGTATAAACATACGCAGTATTTT	CASSLGGYKHTQYF